Listed below are T cell receptor beta chains from one sample, sequenced in a study of early stage breast cancer tumors. Sequencing was performed with immunoSEQ multiplex PCR; in TCRdb, only in-frame clones are kept and a portion is missing. The sample contains over 13,000 clones, 79% of which appear only once. The source material was normal breast tissue next to the tumor. These receptors originate from a person in their fifties with breast cancer. The CDR3 runs from the conserved cysteine through the conserved F or W. The D gene is left open where the match is weak. Size tells how often a clone was seen (once, few, many) or the class of an expanded clone, and some rows leave it out.

V gene: TRBV7-2; clone size: few; D gene: NA; J gene: TRBJ1-2; CDR3 DNA: TGTGCCAGCAGCTTAGCTAGGGTGGGGGATGGCTACACCTTC; CDR3 protein: CASSLARVGDGYTF
V gene: TRBV27; clone size: NA; D gene: NA; J gene: TRBJ1-5; CDR3 DNA: TGTGCCAGCAGTTTAAATGTTTTTAGCAATCAGCCCCAGCATTTT; CDR3 protein: CASSLNVFSNQPQHF
V gene: TRBV10-3; clone size: once; D gene: NA; J gene: TRBJ2-7; CDR3 DNA: TGTGCCATCAGGAAACAGGGCTCCTACGAGCAGTACTTC; CDR3 protein: CAIRKQGSYEQYF
V gene: TRBV27; clone size: NA; D gene: NA; J gene: TRBJ2-7; CDR3 DNA: TGTGCCAGCAGTTTATGGGGAGGACTATCCACCTACGAGCAGTACTTC; CDR3 protein: CASSLWGGLSTYEQYF
V gene: TRBV19; clone size: NA; D gene: TRBD2; J gene: TRBJ2-7; CDR3 DNA: TGTGCCAGTAGTATCCTAGCGGGGACCTACGAGCAGTACTTC; CDR3 protein: CASSILAGTYEQYF
V gene: TRBV18; clone size: NA; D gene: NA; J gene: TRBJ1-4; CDR3 DNA: TGTGCCAGCTCACCACAAAATTCCGTCGAGGAAAAACTGTTTTTT; CDR3 protein: CASSPQNSVEEKLFF
V gene: TRBV5-4; clone size: NA; D gene: NA; J gene: TRBJ1-1; CDR3 DNA: TGTGCCAGCAGCTTGGAGACGAACACTGAAGCTTTCTTT; CDR3 protein: CASSLETNTEAFF
V gene: TRBV6-5; clone size: NA; D gene: TRBD2; J gene: TRBJ2-7; CDR3 DNA: TGTGCCAGCAGTTACCCCCCGGGAGGTTCGTACGAGCAGTACTTC; CDR3 protein: CASSYPPGGSYEQYF
V gene: TRBV18; clone size: NA; D gene: NA; J gene: TRBJ2-7; CDR3 DNA: TGTGCCAGCTCACTTGTCTCCGGGGCAGTGGGAGAGCAGTACTTC; CDR3 protein: CASSLVSGAVGEQYF
V gene: TRBV7-8; clone size: NA; D gene: NA; J gene: TRBJ2-1; CDR3 DNA: TGTGCCAGCAGCTTAGCGCGAGTCCAGGAGCAGTTCTTC; CDR3 protein: CASSLARVQEQFF
V gene: TRBV19; clone size: few; D gene: TRBD1; J gene: TRBJ1-5; CDR3 DNA: TGTGCCAGTGCGGACAGGTTCAATCAGCCCCAGCATTTT; CDR3 protein: CASADRFNQPQHF
V gene: TRBV19; clone size: NA; D gene: NA; J gene: TRBJ1-5; CDR3 DNA: TGTGCCAGTAGTATAGAACGGGGGGACAATCAGCCCCAGCATTTT; CDR3 protein: CASSIERGDNQPQHF
V gene: TRBV7-9; clone size: NA; D gene: NA; J gene: TRBJ2-5; CDR3 DNA: TGTGCCAGCAGCTTAGAGCGGAGGGCAATCCAGTACTTC; CDR3 protein: CASSLERRAIQYF
V gene: TRBV27; clone size: medium-sized; D gene: NA; J gene: TRBJ1-2; CDR3 DNA: TGTGCCAGCAGTTACCAGGGAGCTAACTATGGCTACACCTTC; CDR3 protein: CASSYQGANYGYTF
V gene: TRBV4-1; clone size: NA; D gene: NA; J gene: TRBJ1-3; CDR3 DNA: TGCGCCAGCAGCCGGGAGGGTTACTCTGGAAACACCATATATTTT; CDR3 protein: CASSREGYSGNTIYF
V gene: TRBV19; clone size: NA; D gene: NA; J gene: TRBJ2-3; CDR3 DNA: TGTGCCAGTAGTATCCGGGGGATTGCAGATACGCAGTATTTT; CDR3 protein: CASSIRGIADTQYF
V gene: TRBV19; clone size: NA; D gene: TRBD1; J gene: TRBJ2-7; CDR3 DNA: TGTGCCAGTAGTACCCCTGGAGGACAGGTGATCGAGCAGTACTTC; CDR3 protein: CASSTPGGQVIEQYF
V gene: TRBV7-2; clone size: NA; D gene: TRBD2; J gene: TRBJ2-1; CDR3 DNA: TGTGCCAGCAGCACTAGTGGGACTAGAATAAACAATGAGCAGTTCTTC; CDR3 protein: CASSTSGTRINNEQFF
V gene: TRBV19; clone size: NA; D gene: NA; J gene: TRBJ1-5; CDR3 DNA: TGTGCCAGTACCGAAGGGGTTTTTCAGCCCCAGCATTTT; CDR3 protein: CASTEGVFQPQHF
V gene: TRBV19; clone size: NA; D gene: TRBD1; J gene: TRBJ2-1; CDR3 DNA: TGTGCCAGTAGTAAGGGACAGGGGAGTAATGAGCAGTTCTTC; CDR3 protein: CASSKGQGSNEQFF
V gene: TRBV19; clone size: NA; D gene: NA; J gene: TRBJ1-2; CDR3 DNA: TGTGCCAGTAGTATAGATCTGGGCCTTTATGGCTACACCTTC; CDR3 protein: CASSIDLGLYGYTF
V gene: TRBV29-1; clone size: NA; D gene: NA; J gene: TRBJ2-3; CDR3 DNA: TGCAGCGTCAACGGGGCAGGTAGCACAGATACGCAGTATTTT; CDR3 protein: CSVNGAGSTDTQYF
V gene: TRBV5-1; clone size: NA; D gene: TRBD1; J gene: TRBJ2-7; CDR3 DNA: TGCGCCAGCAGCTCCCGGACAGGGGGCTTTGACGAGCAGTACTTC; CDR3 protein: CASSSRTGGFDEQYF
V gene: TRBV7-3; clone size: NA; D gene: NA; J gene: TRBJ2-1; CDR3 DNA: TGTGCCAGCAGCGTTGACTCCAACAATGAGCAGTTCTTC; CDR3 protein: CASSVDSNNEQFF
V gene: TRBV11-3; clone size: NA; D gene: NA; J gene: TRBJ2-2; CDR3 DNA: TGTGCCAGCAGCTTAGGAATGGGGGGCACCGGGGAGCTGTTTTTT; CDR3 protein: CASSLGMGGTGELFF
V gene: TRBV14; clone size: once; D gene: NA; J gene: TRBJ1-1; CDR3 DNA: TGTGCCAGCAGCCAAATGAGGAACACTGAAGCTTTCTTT; CDR3 protein: CASSQMRNTEAFF
V gene: TRBV5-1; clone size: NA; D gene: TRBD1; J gene: TRBJ2-7; CDR3 DNA: TGCGCCAGCAGCTTGGACAGGGGGTACGAGCAGTACTTC; CDR3 protein: CASSLDRGYEQYF
V gene: TRBV11-2; clone size: NA; D gene: TRBD1; J gene: TRBJ2-2; CDR3 DNA: TGTGCCAGCAGCTTAGTGGGACAGGGGGACACCGGGGAGCTGTTTTTT; CDR3 protein: CASSLVGQGDTGELFF
V gene: TRBV5-8; clone size: NA; D gene: TRBD1; J gene: TRBJ2-7; CDR3 DNA: TGTGCCAGCAGCTTAACCGGGACAGGAGATTACGAGCAGTACTTC; CDR3 protein: CASSLTGTGDYEQYF
V gene: TRBV7-3; clone size: NA; D gene: TRBD2; J gene: TRBJ2-3; CDR3 DNA: TGTGCCAGCAGCTTGTCGGGAGGGCCAGATACGCAGTATTTT; CDR3 protein: CASSLSGGPDTQYF
V gene: TRBV29-1; clone size: few; D gene: NA; J gene: TRBJ1-1; CDR3 DNA: TGCAGCGTTGAAGGGGGGGCGGTCACTGAAGCTTTCTTT; CDR3 protein: CSVEGGAVTEAFF
V gene: TRBV29-1; clone size: NA; D gene: NA; J gene: TRBJ1-1; CDR3 DNA: TGCAGCGTTGTGCCAAGAAAGACTGAAGCTTTCTTT; CDR3 protein: CSVVPRKTEAFF